This T cell receptor (beta chain) was documented in a study of shared clonotypes between healthy human individuals. For the study at large: Those who served as donors were a couple of women and three men between the ages of 18 and 49. Regarding the study as a whole: In several donors, around 5% of naive CD4 clonotypes appeared in common. Lower generation probabilities were found for non-shared clonotypes than for those shared by all four donors.

Original handling: From ImmunoSEQ came sequences covering only the junction and carrying no quality scores, so filtering differed. Assay: immunoSEQ multiplex PCR; the TCRdb copy retains only in-frame clones and omits some. From that table come the V and J calls and clone size; the DNA was used to work out D and trimming. Of about 1.9 million clones listed, 93% are singletons. Turning to this clone: Its target is unknown.

Naive CD8 cells lacked CD45RO and underwent positive selection for CCR7, leaving out terminally differentiated effector memory CD45RA+ cells. CDR1 is GTSNPN, CDR2 SVGIG, per germline (reference sequence). CDR3 length equals 15 residues. Trimming took off 0 bases at V and 0 bases at J, with 11 bases between the two ends. Material: naive CD8+ T cells from PBMCs. The chain has TRBV30 and TRBJ1-1, with D uncertain. This TCR came from a man aged 18 to 30 in good health. Some clones in this sample may be carry-over from other donors' samples. The CDR3 reads CAWSVFTGMNTEAFF. In nucleotides, the CDR3 is TGTGCCTGGAGTGTATTTACCGGGATGAACACTGAAGCTTTCTTT.